These 25 T cell receptor beta chains share one sample of origin, sequenced in a study of radiotherapy plus CTLA-4 blockade in lung cancer. Generated by immunoSEQ multiplex PCR, the TCRdb table keeps only in-frame clones and is missing some. The data hold around 78,000 clones, with under 80% observed a single time. The sequencing used peripheral blood, collected from a patient treated with radiotherapy plus ipilimumab. These receptors all come from a human donor with non-small cell lung cancer who had a partial response to radiotherapy plus ipilimumab. Some clones in this sample may be carry-over from other donors' samples.

Regarding this clone: The junction and the germline gene differ at one end; a read error may be behind it. The chain links TRBV10-3 to TRBJ2-7; 11 bases map to TRBD1. This CDR3 is built from 15 residues. The V gene's germline CDR1 is ENHRY and CDR2 SYGVKD. The CDR3 loop is CASSPADRGLWEQYF. In nucleotides, the CDR3 is TGTGCCAGCAGTCCTGCGGACAGGGGGCTGTGGGAGCAGTACTTC.

The chain joins TRBV19 to TRBJ2-5; 12 nucleotides align to TRBD2. With 3 bases clipped from V and 2 bases from J, the junction kept 7 bases outside the gene matches. The CDR3 totals 17 residues. Per germline, CDR1 LNHDA and CDR2 SQIVND (reference sequence). CDR3 amino acids: CASSMAQTSGGQETQYF. CDR3 sequence (DNA): TGTGCCAGTAGTATGGCCCAGACTAGCGGGGGACAAGAGACCCAGTACTTC.

The chain is built from TRBV27 and TRBJ2-5, with D perhaps TRBD2 (6 bases). The CDR3 totals 13 residues. Germline V lookup: CDR1 MNHEY, CDR2 SMNVEV (reference sequence). Trimming took 6 bases from V and 5 from J, leaving 13 bases between them. This chain's CDR3 is CASRTTRGETQYF. The CDR3 DNA sequence: TGTGCCAGCAGAACGACTCGGGGGGAGACCCAGTACTTC.

Only one count was recorded for this clone. The chain couples TRBV4-3 to TRBJ2-5; 9 nucleotides match TRBD1. The CDR3 extends over 16 amino acids. V lost 0 bases to trimming and J lost 3 bases; unmatched junction nucleotides: 5. Germline V gene lookup returns CDR1 LGHNA and CDR2 YSLEER. The CDR3 loop reads CASSQDLRTGEETQYF. DNA for the CDR3: TGCGCCAGCAGCCAAGATTTGCGGACAGGGGAAGAGACCCAGTACTTC.

CDR3 region: CASSSRLAGNPEQYF. CDR3 nucleotides: TGTGCCAGCAGTTCTCGACTAGCGGGGAACCCCGAGCAGTACTTC. The chain uses TRBV27 and TRBJ2-7; 11 bases fit TRBD2. The CDR3 length is 15 residues. The ends lost 4 bases at V and 6 bases at J; junction bases unmatched: 8. CDR1 and CDR2 from the germline V gene are MNHEY and SMNVEV (reference sequence).

This clone was seen a few times. The chain combines TRBV28 with TRBJ2-4; TRBD1 is a possible D gene (6 bases). The germline V gene encodes CDR1 MDHEN and CDR2 SYDVKM. Trimming removed 6 bases from V and 8 bases from J, with 20 bases in between. This CDR3 comprises 15 residues. The CDR3 DNA reads TGTGCCAGCAGACCAATCCTACAGGGTTTAGACATTCAGTACTTC. As protein: CASRPILQGLDIQYF.

The chain carries TRBV6-4 and TRBJ2-1; weak D call: TRBD1 (7 bases). Trimming cost V 4 bases and J 10 bases, with 14 bases left between them. The germline CDR1 and CDR2 sequences are MRHNA and SNTAGT. CDR3 length equals 13 residues. The CDR3 nucleotides read TGTGCCAGCAGTGCGGAGGCAGGGGGGGAGCAGTTCTTC. Amino acids: CASSAEAGGEQFF.

This chain links TRBV2 with TRBJ2-3; 11 nucleotides line up with TRBD2. Germline trimming cut 7 bases from V and 2 bases from J; bases unmatched to any gene: 8. The CDR3 sequence is 16 residues long. CDR1 is SNHLY and CDR2 is FYNNEI in the germline V gene. The CDR3 is CASTVGLADLTDTQYF. Here the CDR3 DNA reads TGTGCCAGCACCGTGGGACTAGCGGACCTCACAGATACGCAGTATTTT.

The chain couples TRBV23-1 to TRBJ1-6; D is unclear. TRBV23-1 is designated an ORF whose function remains uncertain. V was cut by 4 bases and J by 8 bases, with 9 bases left in between. The CDR3 has 13 residues. CDR3 sequence: CASSLYRYSPLHF. The CDR3 DNA sequence: TGCGCCAGCAGTCTGTACAGATATTCACCCCTCCACTTT.

The V and J genes are TRBV18 and TRBJ1-1, with D perhaps matching TRBD1 (5 bases). CDR1 is KGHSH, CDR2 LQKENI, per germline. This CDR3 spans 14 amino acids. Trimming removed 8 bases at V and 4 bases at J, with 17 bases between. The CDR3 loop reads CASHLGAKPTEAFF. CDR3 DNA sequence: TGTGCCAGCCATTTAGGGGCGAAGCCCACTGAAGCTTTCTTT.

CDR3 sequence reads: CASSQSQPGYDTQYF. The CDR3 DNA reads TGCGCCAGCAGTCAATCACAGCCTGGCTACGATACGCAGTATTTT. This sequence joins TRBV23-1 and TRBJ2-3, with no clear D. TRBV23-1 is marked as an open reading frame, function uncertain. V shed 0 bases and J shed 6 bases, with 13 bases lying between them. The CDR3 totals 15 residues.

This rearrangement joins TRBV7-2 to TRBJ1-1; D not certain. The CDR3 runs to 14 residues. V was pared by 5 bases and J by 6 bases, with 16 bases between. Per germline, CDR1 SGHTA and CDR2 FQGNSA. Here the CDR3 reads CASSLDLFRAEAFF. The CDR3 DNA is TGTGCCAGCAGCCTAGACCTTTTTCGGGCTGAAGCTTTCTTT.

The V gene is TRBV6-5, the J gene TRBJ1-2, with D maybe TRBD1 (6 bases). The CDR3 runs 15 residues. Trimming removed 6 bases from V and 5 bases from J, with 19 bases in between. Germline V gene lookup returns CDR1 MNHEY and CDR2 SVGAGI. CDR3 protein: CASSPVGQIGYGYTF. The CDR3 DNA is TGTGCCAGCAGCCCTGTTGGACAGATCGGATATGGCTACACCTTC.

V gene TRBV5-4 combines with J gene TRBJ2-1; 8 bases line up with TRBD2. Trimming at V came to 3 bases and at J to 4 bases, leaving 9 bases not matched to a gene. CDR1 SGHNT and CDR2 YYREEE come from the germline V gene (reference sequence). CDR3 length equals 16 residues. As DNA, the CDR3 is TGTGCCAGCAGCTGGGGCGGCCTAGCGGGTTACAATGAGCAGTTCTTC. Residues: CASSWGGLAGYNEQFF.

The chain employs TRBV6-5 and TRBJ2-5; D might be TRBD2 (7 bases). The J call may be faulty, since TRBJ2-7 better matches the DNA end. Germline V gene lookup returns CDR1 MNHEY and CDR2 SVGAGI. The CDR3 covers 12 residues. The CDR3, as DNA: TGTGCCAGCAGAGGGGGGGAGTACGAGCAGTACTTC. Translation gives CASRGGEYEQYF.

The J gene is TRBJ2-3, the V gene TRBV19, with 8 bases lining up with TRBD2. This CDR3 region has 17 residues. Germline trimming cut 3 bases from V and 1 base from J; bases unmatched to any gene: 9. Germline V gene lookup returns CDR1 LNHDA and CDR2 SQIVND (reference sequence). The CDR3: CASSIGRGGSRTDTQYF. For the CDR3, the DNA is TGTGCCAGTAGTATCGGGAGGGGGGGGAGTCGCACAGATACGCAGTATTTT.

The V and J genes are TRBV5-1 and TRBJ1-2; unclear D gene. CDR3 length: 15 residues. In germline, CDR1 is SGHRS, CDR2 YFSETQ. The ends were cut back, 4 bases at V and 2 bases at J, with 15 bases in the middle. This chain's CDR3 is CASSPRPVSNYGYTF. The DNA for the CDR3 is TGCGCCAGCAGCCCCCGCCCAGTCTCCAACTATGGCTACACCTTC.

This chain links TRBV6-1 with TRBJ2-3; tentatively, D is TRBD2 (5 bases). This CDR3 region has 15 residues. Looked up from germline, CDR1 is MNHNS and CDR2 is SASEGT. The germline V and J ends were trimmed by 2 bases and 2 bases, with 11 bases remaining between them. The CDR3 region has the DNA TGTGCCAGCAGTGAACAGGCTAGCTTCACAGATACGCAGTATTTT. The encoded protein is CASSEQASFTDTQYF.

The chain combines TRBV6-5 with TRBJ1-2, with 7 bases fitting TRBD1. The J segment lost 3 bases and the V segment lost 5 bases, leaving 0 bases of the junction unmatched. This CDR3 is built from 12 residues. The V gene's germline CDR1 is MNHEY and CDR2 SVGAGI. The CDR3 sequence: CASSDRDYGYTF. Here the CDR3 DNA reads TGTGCCAGCAGTGACAGGGACTATGGCTACACCTTC.

V and J are TRBV28 and TRBJ2-2; 9 nucleotides agree with TRBD1. CDR1 and CDR2 from the germline V gene are MDHEN and SYDVKM. V lost 2 bases to trimming and J lost 4 bases; unmatched junction nucleotides: 5. This CDR3 is 16 amino acids long. CDR3 protein: CASSLPDRGGTGELFF. Here the CDR3 DNA reads TGTGCCAGCAGTTTACCGGACAGGGGAGGCACCGGGGAGCTGTTTTTT. Drawing the rest from reference TRBV28 and TRBJ2-2, the complete variable domain is DVKVTQSSRYLVKRTGEKVFLECVQDMDHENMFWYRQDPGLGLRLIYFSYDVKMKEKGDIPEGYSVSREKKERFSLILESASTNQTSMYLCASSLPDRGGTGELFFGEGSRLTVL.

V and J are TRBV10-3 and TRBJ2-3, with TRBD2 matching over 8 bases. V gave up 3 bases and J gave up 8 bases; unmatched junction bases: 10. The CDR3 loop spans 15 amino acids. The germline gives CDR1 ENHRY, CDR2 SYGVKD. CDR3: CAISDPGLGVGTQYF. The CDR3 nucleotides are TGTGCCATCAGTGACCCGGGACTAGGAGTCGGTACGCAGTATTTT.

The chain couples TRBV10-2 to TRBJ2-7, with D maybe TRBD2 (5 bases). Germline V lookup: CDR1 WSHSY, CDR2 SAAADI. The CDR3 contains 14 residues. V was cut by 3 bases and J by 2 bases, with 11 bases left in between. DNA of the CDR3: TGCGCCAGCAGTGACCAGCGGAGCCCCTACGAGCAGTACTTC. Translating gives CASSDQRSPYEQYF.

This clone was picked up a small number of times. V is TRBV7-2 and J is TRBJ2-5, with 10 bases matching TRBD2. The CDR3 extends over 16 amino acids. The V gene end was trimmed by 1 base and the J gene end by 6 bases; junction bases not matched to a gene: 8. Germline-derived CDR1 and CDR2 are SGHTA and FQGNSA. CDR3 region: CASSLELSGGAKTQYF. CDR3 coding DNA: TGTGCCAGCAGCTTAGAACTCAGCGGGGGGGCGAAGACCCAGTACTTC.

This clone has just a few counts. The J gene is TRBJ2-2, the V gene TRBV28, with a possible D match to TRBD1 (6 bases). Germline V gene data show CDR1 as MDHEN and CDR2 as SYDVKM. Trimming removed 5 bases from V and 2 bases from J, with 15 bases in between. CDR3 length equals 16 residues. The CDR3 region has the DNA TGTGCCAGCAGTCTACACAGGGCCTCTAACACCGGGGAGCTGTTTTTT. Its protein is CASSLHRASNTGELFF.

This chain uses TRBV5-1 with TRBJ2-7; the match to TRBD1 covers 7 bases. Per the germline V gene, CDR1 is SGHRS and CDR2 is YFSETQ. V gave up 5 bases and J gave up 2 bases; unmatched junction bases: 10. The CDR3 consists of 15 residues. The CDR3 nucleotides read TGCGCCAGCAGTTTCACCGACAGGGTCCCCTACGAGCAGTACTTC. Translated, it gives CASSFTDRVPYEQYF.